Each of the 13 T cell receptor beta chains below was sequenced from the same sample in a study of beta chain features in type 1 diabetes listed by TCRdb under 2018. Library creation used the immunoSEQ multiplex PCR assay. The High Capacity cDNA Reverse Transcription Kit was used to reverse transcribe all of the isolated RNA, meaning that expressed TCRB transcripts were what got sequenced. Held by TCRdb, this immuneACCESS table contains in-frame sequences only and omits some clones. Under half of the omission traces to an unresolved V gene where checked; the cause of the rest is unknown. This sample gives 15,000 to 20,000 clones in total; 50% of them show up just once. The top ten clonotypes cover about 0.45% of the sample. Material for sequencing was stem cell memory CD4+ T cells from blood. Explained via the paper, the cell subset or site label denotes: stem cell-like memory CD4+ T cells. These receptors originate from a man younger than 35 in good health.

V usage is TRBV4-2 and J usage is TRBJ2-7; 7 bases fit TRBD1. V was pared by 0 bases and J by 2 bases, with 4 bases of the junction left unmatched. The CDR3 has 15 residues. Germline V gene sequence: CDR1 LGHNA, CDR2 YNFKEQ. CDR3 sequence (DNA): TGTGCCAGCAGCCAAGAGGGGACAGAGCCCTACGAGCAGTACTTC. Amino acids: CASSQEGTEPYEQYF.

This clone has more than one count but fewer than ten. J is TRBJ1-1 and V is TRBV7-9; no clear D. Germline V lookup: CDR1 SEHNR, CDR2 FQNEAQ (reference sequence). Trimming removed 0 bases at V and 4 bases at J, with 6 bases between. CDR3 length: 13 amino acids. As DNA, the CDR3 is TGTGCCAGCAGCTTAGCGCGGGTCACTGAAGCTTTCTTT. Protein sequence: CASSLARVTEAFF.

The V call is TRBV15, the J call TRBJ1-2; 9 bases are a match to TRBD1. Trimming cost V 6 bases and J 0 bases; bases outside gene matches: 8. The CDR3 has 16 residues. Germline V gene data show CDR1 as LNHNV and CDR2 as YYDKDF (reference sequence). CDR3 protein: CATSPGQGNSNYGYTF. The CDR3 nucleotides read TGTGCCACCAGTCCGGGACAGGGTAATTCTAACTATGGCTACACCTTC.

This clone was counted only a few times. The chain joins TRBV28 to TRBJ2-7; D perhaps matches TRBD2 (5 bases). Germline CDR1 reads MDHEN; CDR2 reads SYDVKM. The CDR3 covers 12 residues. Trimming left V 10 bases short and J 3 bases short, with 13 bases between. CDR3 in amino acids: CATGLEDYEQYF. CDR3 DNA sequence: TGTGCCACCGGACTCGAGGACTACGAGCAGTACTTC.

J is TRBJ1-1 and V is TRBV28; 8 bases are shared with TRBD1. Per germline, CDR1 MDHEN and CDR2 SYDVKM. The J segment lost 1 base and the V segment lost 6 bases, leaving 4 bases of the junction unmatched. This CDR3 is 14 amino acids long. The CDR3 spells CASRGTGPNTEAFF. The CDR3 DNA reads TGTGCCAGCAGGGGGACAGGTCCGAACACTGAAGCTTTCTTT.

For the CDR3, the DNA is TGTGCCAGTAGTATCAGTTCTAGGCGGGGCAATGAGCAGTTCTTC. Residues: CASSISSRRGNEQFF. The V and J genes are TRBV19 and TRBJ2-1; TRBD2 might be the D (6 bases). Germline assignment: CDR1 LNHDA and CDR2 SQIVND (reference sequence). Trimming left V 3 bases short and J 6 bases short, with 15 bases between. This CDR3 has 15 residues.

This sequence joins TRBV4-3 and TRBJ2-1; 8 bases line up with TRBD1. CDR1 and CDR2 (germline): LGHNA, YSLEER. The V segment lost 1 base and the J segment 2 bases; nucleotides outside the gene matches: 7. The CDR3 is 17 amino acids. CDR3 amino acids: CASSQVLSRGPYNEQFF. The CDR3 region has the DNA TGCGCCAGCAGCCAAGTCTTGAGCAGGGGGCCCTACAATGAGCAGTTCTTC.

This chain uses TRBV30 with TRBJ2-2; 16 positions match TRBD2. This CDR3 comprises 16 residues. The trim removed 3 bases at V and 8 bases at J, leaving 6 bases unmatched. CDR1 is GTSNPN and CDR2 is SVGIG in the germline V gene (reference sequence). The CDR3 nucleotides are TGTGCCTGGAGACAGGGACTAGCGGGGGGGCTAGGGGAGCTGTTTTTT. It is translated as CAWRQGLAGGLGELFF.

This clone was seen only a few times. CDR3 region: CSSDRGSGETQYF. CDR3 DNA: TGCAGCAGTGACAGGGGGTCAGGGGAGACCCAGTACTTC. J is TRBJ2-5 and V is TRBV29-1; 9 positions match TRBD1. Germline V CDR1 and CDR2: SQVTM, ANQGSEA. The CDR3 contains 13 residues. Trimming took 8 bases from V and 5 from J; bases not matched to a gene: 9. The full variable domain, completed using reference TRBV29-1 and TRBJ2-5, is SAVISQKPSRDICQRGTSLTIQCQVDSQVTMMFWYRQQPGQSLTLIATANQGSEATYESGFVIDKFPISRPNLTFSTLTVSNMSPEDSSIYLCSSDRGSGETQYFGPGTRLLVL.

The genes are TRBV7-9 and TRBJ1-1, with D tentatively TRBD1 (5 bases). This CDR3 has 13 residues. The ends were cut back, 2 bases at V and 12 bases at J, with 16 bases in the middle. Germline V lookup: CDR1 SEHNR, CDR2 FQNEAQ (reference sequence). In DNA form, the CDR3 reads TGTGCCAGCAGCTTATACCCCTTGGGGGGGTCTTTCTTT. It encodes CASSLYPLGGSFF. Looking up the rest from reference TRBV7-9 and TRBJ1-1 gives the full variable domain: DTGVSQNPRHKITKRGQNVTFRCDPISEHNRLYWYRQTLGQGPEFLTYFQNEAQLEKSRLLSDRFSAERPKGSFSTLEIQRTEQGDSAMYLCASSLYPLGGSFFGQGTRLTVV.

The genes are TRBV29-1 and TRBJ2-3; a weak D match, TRBD1 (6 bases). The CDR3 covers 17 residues. The germline V and J ends were trimmed by 6 bases and 0 bases, with 22 bases remaining between them. Germline V gene data show CDR1 as SQVTM and CDR2 as ANQGSEA. DNA for the CDR3: TGCAGCGTCCTATACCGAGACAGGAGCTCTAGCACAGATACGCAGTATTTT. Translation: CSVLYRDRSSSTDTQYF.

The chain recombines TRBV19 with TRBJ1-2; tentative D call: TRBD1 (5 bases). The V end lost 3 bases, the J end lost 4 bases, and 18 bases lay between the germline ends. Per germline, CDR1 LNHDA and CDR2 SQIVND (reference sequence). The CDR3 extends over 16 amino acids. The CDR3 is CASSIVQGNSAYGYTF. The CDR3 nucleotides are TGTGCCAGTAGTATCGTTCAGGGTAATTCCGCCTATGGCTACACCTTC.

The chain couples TRBV7-2 to TRBJ2-7; D ambiguous. CDR3 length equals 14 residues. The germline V and J ends were trimmed by 5 bases and 0 bases, with 11 bases remaining between them. Per germline, CDR1 SGHTA and CDR2 FQGNSA. The CDR3 nucleotides read TGTGCCAGCAGCCCCACCCAAGCCTCCTACGAGCAGTACTTC. It codes for CASSPTQASYEQYF.